The sequence of this T cell receptor (beta chain) was determined in a study of T cells after yellow fever vaccination. Turning to the study itself: For low cell numbers, libraries were made with SMART-Seq v4 Ultra Low Input. The study's findings and limits: Clonotypes shared by both compartments, CD4 and CD8, made up a small share.

TCRdb used MiXCR to reprocess the 5' RACE reads, holding one entry per CDR3 protein. This table has some 560,000 distinct CDR3 sequences, about 19% appearing once. This clonotype has only a few counts. Its target is unknown. The CDR3 has 17 residues. Germline values: CDR1 LNHNV, CDR2 YYDKDF (reference sequence). V shed 2 bases and J shed 0 bases, with 17 bases lying between them. The starting material was PBMCs, obtained 15 days after the yellow fever booster vaccination. The chain has TRBV15 and TRBJ2-7; D tentatively reads TRBD1 or TRBD2 (5 bases each). This sequence was found in a man aged 25 to 40 who received the YFV17D yellow fever vaccine. The CDR3 sequence: CATSRTVTRDHSYEQYF. CDR3 coding DNA: TGTGCCACCAGCAGAACAGTAACCCGGGACCACTCCTACGAGCAGTACTTC.